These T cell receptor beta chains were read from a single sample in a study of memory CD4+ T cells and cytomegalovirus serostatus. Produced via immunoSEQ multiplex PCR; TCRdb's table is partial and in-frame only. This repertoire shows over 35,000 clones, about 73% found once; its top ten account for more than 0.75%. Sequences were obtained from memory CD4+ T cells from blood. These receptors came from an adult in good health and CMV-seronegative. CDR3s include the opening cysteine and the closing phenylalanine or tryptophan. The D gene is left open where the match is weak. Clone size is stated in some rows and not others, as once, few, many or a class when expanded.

CDR3aa: CASSFRDRVGEKLFF; CDR3nt: TGTGCCAGCAGTTTCCGGGACAGGGTAGGCGAAAAACTGTTTTTT; j_gene: TRBJ1-4; v_gene: TRBV28; d_gene: TRBD1; abundance: NA
CDR3aa: CASSLSGDTQYF; CDR3nt: TGTGCCAGCTCACTCAGTGGGGATACGCAGTATTTT; j_gene: TRBJ2-3; v_gene: TRBV18; d_gene: NA; abundance: NA
CDR3aa: CASSPVGAANSPLHF; CDR3nt: TGCGCCAGCAGCCCTGTTGGAGCAGCAAATTCACCCCTCCACTTT; j_gene: TRBJ1-6; v_gene: TRBV4-3; d_gene: NA; abundance: NA
CDR3aa: CASSRDSYSTDTQYF; CDR3nt: TGTGCCAGCAGCCGAGATTCATATAGCACAGATACGCAGTATTTT; j_gene: TRBJ2-3; v_gene: TRBV7-2; d_gene: NA; abundance: few
CDR3aa: CASSEVGASGGAWDNEQFF; CDR3nt: TGTGCCAGCAGTGAGGTCGGGGCTAGCGGGGGGGCTTGGGACAATGAGCAGTTCTTC; j_gene: TRBJ2-1; v_gene: TRBV2; d_gene: TRBD2; abundance: few
CDR3aa: CASSPQGSYEQYF; CDR3nt: TGCGCCAGTTCCCCCCAGGGTTCCTACGAGCAGTACTTC; j_gene: TRBJ2-7; v_gene: TRBV5-1; d_gene: NA; abundance: NA
CDR3aa: CASTFGRGLEEKLFF; CDR3nt: TGTGCCAGCACCTTCGGGAGGGGGCTCGAAGAAAAACTGTTTTTT; j_gene: TRBJ1-4; v_gene: TRBV6-1; d_gene: TRBD1; abundance: NA
CDR3aa: CASSIAGSDQPQHF; CDR3nt: TGTGCCAGTAGTATCGCAGGGTCTGATCAGCCCCAGCATTTT; j_gene: TRBJ1-5; v_gene: TRBV19; d_gene: NA; abundance: NA
CDR3aa: CAWSVWGTSGDFQETQYF; CDR3nt: TGTGCCTGGAGCGTATGGGGGACTAGCGGAGATTTCCAAGAGACCCAGTACTTC; j_gene: TRBJ2-5; v_gene: TRBV30; d_gene: TRBD2; abundance: NA
CDR3aa: CASTPREGHNYGYTF; CDR3nt: TGTGCCAGCACCCCTCGGGAGGGACACAACTATGGCTACACCTTC; j_gene: TRBJ1-2; v_gene: TRBV6-1; d_gene: NA; abundance: once
CDR3aa: CASSRPRAGGSTDTQYF; CDR3nt: TGTGCCAGCAGCCGGCCCAGGGCGGGGGGGAGCACAGATACGCAGTATTTT; j_gene: TRBJ2-3; v_gene: TRBV4-2; d_gene: TRBD2; abundance: NA
CDR3aa: CAWSVGVGAGQPQHF; CDR3nt: TGTGCCTGGAGTGTAGGTGTGGGGGCGGGTCAGCCCCAGCATTTT; j_gene: TRBJ1-5; v_gene: TRBV30; d_gene: NA; abundance: NA
CDR3aa: CASSLGRVRYEQYF; CDR3nt: TGTGCCAGCAGCTTGGGGCGGGTCCGCTACGAGCAGTACTTC; j_gene: TRBJ2-7; v_gene: TRBV7-9; d_gene: NA; abundance: NA
CDR3aa: CASSFARGSVTYEQYF; CDR3nt: TGTGCCAGCAGCTTCGCCCGGGGCTCGGTTACCTACGAGCAGTACTTC; j_gene: TRBJ2-7; v_gene: TRBV11-2; d_gene: NA; abundance: NA
CDR3aa: CASSQDLAADGLWYEQYF; CDR3nt: TGTGCCAGCAGCCAAGACCTTGCAGCGGACGGGCTCTGGTACGAGCAGTACTTC; j_gene: TRBJ2-7; v_gene: TRBV4-2; d_gene: NA; abundance: NA
CDR3aa: CASSDTEQGGSPLHF; CDR3nt: TGTGCCAGCAGCGATACGGAACAGGGAGGGTCACCCCTCCACTTT; j_gene: TRBJ1-6; v_gene: TRBV7-9; d_gene: NA; abundance: few
CDR3aa: CASSVMTGNNSPLHF; CDR3nt: TGTGCCAGCAGCGTTATGACAGGCAATAATTCACCCCTCCACTTT; j_gene: TRBJ1-6; v_gene: TRBV2; d_gene: NA; abundance: NA
CDR3aa: CASSPAGQSSNYGYTF; CDR3nt: TGTGCCAGCTCACCAGCGGGACAGTCTTCTAACTATGGCTACACCTTC; j_gene: TRBJ1-2; v_gene: TRBV18; d_gene: TRBD1; abundance: NA
CDR3aa: CASRGTFTDTQYF; CDR3nt: TGTGCCAGCAGGGGGACTTTTACAGATACGCAGTATTTT; j_gene: TRBJ2-3; v_gene: TRBV7-8; d_gene: NA; abundance: NA
CDR3aa: CAWDRGAMGNSPLHF; CDR3nt: TGTGCCTGGGACAGGGGGGCCATGGGGAATTCACCCCTCCACTTT; j_gene: TRBJ1-6; v_gene: TRBV30; d_gene: TRBD1; abundance: NA
CDR3aa: CASSLAYTPYQPQHF; CDR3nt: TGTGCCAGCAGCTTAGCTTACACTCCATATCAGCCCCAGCATTTT; j_gene: TRBJ1-5; v_gene: TRBV7-2; d_gene: NA; abundance: NA
CDR3aa: CASSLTGDYGYTF; CDR3nt: TGTGCCAGCAGCCTAACAGGGGACTATGGCTACACCTTC; j_gene: TRBJ1-2; v_gene: TRBV6-5; d_gene: TRBD1; abundance: NA
CDR3aa: CASSLSGGRNTIYF; CDR3nt: TGTGCCAGCAGCTTATCCGGGGGCAGGAACACCATATATTTT; j_gene: TRBJ1-3; v_gene: TRBV11-2; d_gene: NA; abundance: NA
CDR3aa: CASARGNTNTGELFF; CDR3nt: TGTGCCAGCGCCCGGGGGAACACGAACACCGGGGAGCTGTTTTTT; j_gene: TRBJ2-2; v_gene: TRBV7-9; d_gene: NA; abundance: NA
CDR3aa: CASSVTGTTSTDTQYF; CDR3nt: TGTGCCAGCAGTGTCACCGGGACGACTAGCACAGATACGCAGTATTTT; j_gene: TRBJ2-3; v_gene: TRBV27; d_gene: NA; abundance: few
CDR3aa: CAWSVAGGVTEAFF; CDR3nt: TGTGCCTGGAGTGTAGCAGGGGGTGTCACTGAAGCTTTCTTT; j_gene: TRBJ1-1; v_gene: TRBV30; d_gene: TRBD1; abundance: NA
CDR3aa: CAISPGQFIYGYTF; CDR3nt: TGTGCCATCAGTCCAGGACAGTTCATTTATGGCTACACCTTC; j_gene: TRBJ1-2; v_gene: TRBV10-3; d_gene: NA; abundance: medium-sized
CDR3aa: CASSLQGQVLGTEAFF; CDR3nt: TGTGCCAGCAGTTTACAGGGTCAGGTGTTAGGCACTGAAGCTTTCTTT; j_gene: TRBJ1-1; v_gene: TRBV28; d_gene: NA; abundance: NA
CDR3aa: CAWSPGDLVYSPLHF; CDR3nt: TGTGCCTGGAGTCCTGGGGACCTAGTGTATTCACCCCTCCACTTT; j_gene: TRBJ1-6; v_gene: TRBV30; d_gene: NA; abundance: NA
CDR3aa: CASSPGQGSNQPQHF; CDR3nt: TGTGCCAGCTCACCAGGACAGGGGAGCAATCAGCCCCAGCATTTT; j_gene: TRBJ1-5; v_gene: TRBV18; d_gene: TRBD1; abundance: NA
CDR3aa: CASSAEGTGRTEAFF; CDR3nt: TGTGCCAGCAGTGCTGAGGGGACGGGAAGGACTGAAGCTTTCTTT; j_gene: TRBJ1-1; v_gene: TRBV2; d_gene: NA; abundance: NA
CDR3aa: CSVRQSNHQPQHF; CDR3nt: TGCAGCGTCCGACAGAGCAACCATCAGCCCCAGCATTTT; j_gene: TRBJ1-5; v_gene: TRBV29-1; d_gene: NA; abundance: NA
CDR3aa: CASSGGGPQHF; CDR3nt: TGTGCCAGCAGCGGAGGCGGCCCTCAGCATTTT; j_gene: TRBJ1-5; v_gene: TRBV6-1; d_gene: NA; abundance: NA
CDR3aa: CASSLQETQYF; CDR3nt: TGTGCCAGCTCATTACAAGAGACCCAGTACTTC; j_gene: TRBJ2-5; v_gene: TRBV18; d_gene: NA; abundance: NA
CDR3aa: CASSLDNQPQHF; CDR3nt: TGTGCCAGCAGCTTAGATAATCAGCCCCAGCATTTT; j_gene: TRBJ1-5; v_gene: TRBV7-9; d_gene: NA; abundance: few
CDR3aa: CASSPGHANTGELFF; CDR3nt: TGTGCCAGCAGTCCGGGCCACGCGAACACCGGGGAGCTGTTTTTT; j_gene: TRBJ2-2; v_gene: TRBV6-1; d_gene: NA; abundance: NA
CDR3aa: CASTPLRGMGYGYTF; CDR3nt: TGTGCCAGCACCCCCTTGAGGGGGATGGGCTATGGCTACACCTTC; j_gene: TRBJ1-2; v_gene: TRBV6-6; d_gene: NA; abundance: medium-sized
CDR3aa: CASSQVGGGGNTIYF; CDR3nt: TGTGCCAGCAGCCAAGTGGGCGGGGGGGGAAACACCATATATTTT; j_gene: TRBJ1-3; v_gene: TRBV4-2; d_gene: NA; abundance: NA
CDR3aa: CASSTDRNILYGYTF; CDR3nt: TGTGCCAGCAGCACCGACCGTAATATACTCTATGGCTACACCTTC; j_gene: TRBJ1-2; v_gene: TRBV5-8; d_gene: NA; abundance: NA
CDR3aa: CASSPSMGIGNTEAFF; CDR3nt: TGTGCCAGCAGCCCATCAATGGGGATTGGTAACACTGAAGCTTTCTTT; j_gene: TRBJ1-1; v_gene: TRBV5-6; d_gene: NA; abundance: NA
CDR3aa: CASSFRGQGGNEQYF; CDR3nt: TGTGCCAGCAGCTTTAGGGGACAGGGAGGCAACGAGCAGTACTTC; j_gene: TRBJ2-7; v_gene: TRBV11-2; d_gene: TRBD1; abundance: NA
CDR3aa: CASSYSTEDSGNTIYF; CDR3nt: TGTGCCAGCAGTTACTCGACAGAAGACTCTGGAAACACCATATATTTT; j_gene: TRBJ1-3; v_gene: TRBV6-5; d_gene: NA; abundance: once
CDR3aa: CASSSWGGRGRGTEAFF; CDR3nt: TGTGCCAGCAGCTCTTGGGGAGGCAGGGGTCGGGGCACTGAAGCTTTCTTT; j_gene: TRBJ1-1; v_gene: TRBV4-2; d_gene: NA; abundance: NA
CDR3aa: CASRGVDRLTDTQYF; CDR3nt: TGTGCCAGCAGGGGGGTGGACAGGTTAACAGATACGCAGTATTTT; j_gene: TRBJ2-3; v_gene: TRBV21-1; d_gene: NA; abundance: NA
CDR3aa: CASSEPGQLTEAFF; CDR3nt: TGTGCCAGTAGCGAGCCGGGTCAGCTTACTGAAGCTTTCTTT; j_gene: TRBJ1-1; v_gene: TRBV19; d_gene: NA; abundance: NA
CDR3aa: CASSERGNTEAFF; CDR3nt: TGTGCCAGCAGTGAGCGGGGGAACACTGAAGCTTTCTTT; j_gene: TRBJ1-1; v_gene: TRBV6-1; d_gene: NA; abundance: NA
CDR3aa: CASSEDQASRYGYTF; CDR3nt: TGTGCCAGCAGTGAAGATCAGGCCTCCCGCTATGGCTACACCTTC; j_gene: TRBJ1-2; v_gene: TRBV2; d_gene: NA; abundance: NA
CDR3aa: CASSQNLNPNTGELFF; CDR3nt: TGCGCCAGCAGCCAGAACCTAAATCCGAACACCGGGGAGCTGTTTTTT; j_gene: TRBJ2-2; v_gene: TRBV4-3; d_gene: NA; abundance: NA
CDR3aa: CASKGQSSGNTIYF; CDR3nt: TGTGCCAGCAAGGGACAGAGCTCTGGAAACACCATATATTTT; j_gene: TRBJ1-3; v_gene: TRBV5-4; d_gene: TRBD1; abundance: NA
CDR3aa: CASSEAPGQGIYEQYF; CDR3nt: TGCGCCAGCAGCGAAGCCCCCGGACAGGGCATCTACGAGCAGTACTTC; j_gene: TRBJ2-7; v_gene: TRBV4-1; d_gene: TRBD1; abundance: NA
CDR3aa: CASSFDLTGLTEAFF; CDR3nt: TGTGCCAGCAGCTTCGATTTAACAGGGCTCACTGAAGCTTTCTTT; j_gene: TRBJ1-1; v_gene: TRBV7-2; d_gene: NA; abundance: once
CDR3aa: CASSPVAGMRQPQHF; CDR3nt: TGTGCCAGCAGCCCCGTAGCAGGTATGAGGCAGCCCCAGCATTTT; j_gene: TRBJ1-5; v_gene: TRBV11-2; d_gene: NA; abundance: NA